Following are 28 T cell receptor beta chains from one sample sequenced in a study of molecular identifiers for immune sequencing clone quantification. TCRdb recomputed calls from the PCR reads with MiXCR, one row per CDR3 protein. The table lists 490,000 or so distinct CDR3 sequences, about 25% of them singletons, with under 0.8% in the top ten. The sequenced sample was naive CD8+ T cells from blood, with Jurkat cell RNA spiked in. The subset: FACS-sorted CD8+CD4-CCR7+CD45RA+ naive T cells. All receptors come from a human donor in good health. Some libraries in this study had Jurkat cell RNA spiked in.

This clonotype was recorded a few times. The chain couples TRBV4-1 to TRBJ1-4; a possible D gene is TRBD1 (6 bases). V dropped 8 bases and J dropped 6 bases, with 13 bases sitting between them. The CDR3 is 13 amino acids. The V gene's germline CDR1 is MGHRA and CDR2 YSYEKL. DNA for the CDR3: TGCGCCAGCGGGGGCAGGGAAGATGAAAAACTGTTTTTT. This translates into CASGGREDEKLFF.

On this clonotype: With a much larger clone just one base away, this may be a read error. The CDR3 nucleotides read TGTGCCAGCAGCCAAGTTCAATTCTCTGGGACCAACGTCCTGACTTTC. Translated, it gives CASSQVQFSGTNVLTF. The chain is built from TRBV4-2 and TRBJ2-6; no definite D call. The CDR3 has 16 residues. Germline values: CDR1 LGHNA, CDR2 YNFKEQ.

This clonotype was observed at least ten times. The chain is built from TRBV7-9 and TRBJ2-3; tentative D call: TRBD1 (6 bases). The CDR3 has 15 residues. From germline, CDR1 is SEHNR and CDR2 FQNEAQ (reference sequence). V lost 5 bases and J lost 3, with 15 bases in between. The CDR3 reads CASSPGTRSTDTQYF. The CDR3 coding sequence is TGTGCCAGCAGCCCCGGGACACGGAGTACAGATACGCAGTATTTT. Full variable domain (remainder filled in from reference TRBV7-9 and TRBJ2-3): DTGVSQNPRHKITKRGQNVTFRCDPISEHNRLYWYRQTLGQGPEFLTYFQNEAQLEKSRLLSDRFSAERPKGSFSTLEIQRTEQGDSAMYLCASSPGTRSTDTQYFGPGTRLTVL.

There are a few counts of this clonotype. This may be a read error: a much more frequent sequence differs by one nucleotide. The CDR3 sequence: CASRSAGEETQYF. CDR3 nucleotide sequence: TGTGCCAGCAGAAGCGCAGGGGAAGAGACCCAGTACTTC. V usage is TRBV27 and J usage is TRBJ2-5, with D maybe TRBD1 (6 bases). The CDR3 is made up of 13 amino acids. The V gene lost 6 bases and the J gene lost 3 bases, with 11 bases spanning the gap. The germline V gene encodes CDR1 MNHEY and CDR2 SMNVEV (reference sequence).

This clonotype has ten or more counts. The V gene is TRBV2, the J gene TRBJ1-1, with D possibly being TRBD1 (6 bases). The CDR3 runs to 15 residues. V lost 2 bases and J 1 base, leaving 11 bases between the germline ends. Germline lookup yields CDR1 SNHLY and CDR2 FYNNEI. This CDR3 reads CASSERDMTNTEAFF. The CDR3, as DNA: TGTGCCAGCAGTGAACGGGACATGACGAACACTGAAGCTTTCTTT.

This clonotype was observed a few times. This chain links TRBV6-6 with TRBJ1-1; 9 nucleotides align to TRBD1. Trimming took 6 bases from V and 8 from J; bases not matched to a gene: 10. This CDR3 contains 14 residues. Germline CDR1 and CDR2: MNHNY and SVGAGI (reference sequence). DNA for the CDR3: TGTGCCAGCAGCTTCTCGGGACAGGGATCGGAAGCTTTCTTT. Amino acid sequence: CASSFSGQGSEAFF.

This clonotype has ten or more counts. The J gene is TRBJ2-3, the V gene TRBV7-2, with TRBD1 identical over 7 bases. CDR3 length: 15 amino acids. V dropped 4 bases and J dropped 0; count of bases not matched to a gene: 4. Looked up from germline, CDR1 is SGHTA and CDR2 is FQGNSA. The CDR3 bases are TGTGCCAGCAGCTCGACAGGGATGAGCACAGATACGCAGTATTTT. Protein: CASSSTGMSTDTQYF.

This clonotype was seen once. J is TRBJ2-7 and V is TRBV19, with a tentative D call TRBD2 (5 bases). Deletions cut 2 bases from V and 0 bases from J, with 8 bases between. The CDR3 extends over 14 amino acids. Germline V gene sequence: CDR1 LNHDA, CDR2 SQIVND (reference sequence). CDR3 nucleotide sequence: TGTGCCAGTAGTATATTTGGGAGCTCCTACGAGCAGTACTTC. This codes for CASSIFGSSYEQYF.

Note on this clonotype: At one of its ends the junction is not consistent with the germline gene, which may arise from a read error. The V gene is TRBV7-9, the J gene TRBJ2-3; 7 bases align to TRBD2. Looked up from germline, CDR1 is SEHNR and CDR2 is FQNEAQ (reference sequence). This CDR3 comprises 15 residues. The CDR3 loop is CASSLISGYTNTQYF. CDR3 nucleotide sequence: TGTGCCAGCAGCCTAATTAGCGGGTACACAAATACGCAGTATTTT.

This clonotype appeared many times. The CDR3 here is CASSYSGVDTQYF. The CDR3 bases are TGTGCCAGCAGTTACTCAGGGGTAGATACGCAGTATTTT. The rearrangement links TRBV6-5 to TRBJ2-3, with D maybe TRBD1 (5 bases). V was cut by 0 bases and J by 5 bases, with 6 bases left in between. CDR1 and CDR2 (germline): MNHEY, SVGAGI. The CDR3 runs to 13 residues.

This clonotype is a singleton in its sample. A clone one base away is much larger, so this may be a read error. V gene TRBV12-3 or TRBV12-4 combines with J gene TRBJ2-5; 8 bases agree with TRBD1. The CDR3 runs to 13 residues. V lost 6 bases and J lost 4; bases outside the gene matches: 4. The CDR3 here is CASRTGTGETQYF. For the CDR3, the DNA is TGTGCCAGCAGGACCGGGACAGGAGAGACCCAGTACTTC.

This clonotype was detected ten times or more. The V call is TRBV11-2, the J call TRBJ2-7; 8 nucleotides line up with TRBD1. CDR3 length: 14 residues. From germline, CDR1 is SGHAT and CDR2 FQNNGV. J was trimmed by 4 bases and V by 4 bases; bases with no gene match: 6. The CDR3 sequence: CASSSGQDLYEQYF. In nucleotides, the CDR3 is TGTGCCAGCAGCTCGGGACAGGACCTATACGAGCAGTACTTC.

This clonotype was observed a handful of times. The genes are TRBV5-1 and TRBJ2-7, with TRBD1 as a possible D gene (6 bases). The length of the CDR3 is 14 residues. Germline CDR1 is SGHRS and CDR2 is YFSETQ. Between the trimmed V and J ends, which lost 3 bases and 2 bases, there was a span of 12 bases. The CDR3 loop reads CASSSGTNAYEQYF. The CDR3 DNA reads as TGCGCCAGCAGCTCCGGGACAAACGCCTACGAGCAGTACTTC.

In this sample, this clonotype turned up once. With a much larger clone just one base away, this may be a read error. V usage is TRBV2 and J usage is TRBJ1-4; tentatively, D is TRBD1 (5 bases). There are 14 residues in the CDR3. Germline values: CDR1 SNHLY, CDR2 FYNNEI. V was shortened by 8 bases and J by 6 bases, with 16 bases between the two germline ends. CDR3 nucleotide sequence: TGTGCCAGCTCCGGACGGGGGTCTGATGAAAAACTGTTTTTT. This encodes CASSGRGSDEKLFF.

This clonotype was recorded many times. The junction differs from germline at one of its ends, possibly a read error. The chain employs TRBV19 and TRBJ2-4; perhaps D is TRBD1 or TRBD2 (5 bases each). Per the germline V gene, CDR1 is LNHDA and CDR2 is SQIVND (reference sequence). This CDR3 is 16 amino acids long. CDR3 region: CASSNEDGGAKNIQYF. The DNA of the CDR3 is TGTGCCAGCAGTAACGAGGATGGGGGAGCCAAAAACATTCAGTACTTC.

Note on this clonotype: Possible read error: a much larger clone is one base away. V gene TRBV20-1 combines with J gene TRBJ1-5; D is ambiguous. From germline, CDR1 is DFQATT and CDR2 SNEGSKA (reference sequence). This CDR3 is built from 13 residues. The CDR3 DNA reads as TGCAGTGCTGAGGACCAAATCAATCGGCCCCAGCATTTT. The encoded protein is CSAEDQINRPQHF.

This clonotype appeared a few times. The chain carries TRBV7-2 and TRBJ1-2; D uncertain. Germline CDR1 SGHTA, CDR2 FQGNSA. Trimming took off 5 bases at V and 6 bases at J, with 13 bases between the two ends. This CDR3 spans 13 amino acids. CDR3 sequence reads: CASSRWQDHGYTF. The CDR3 coding sequence is TGTGCCAGCAGCCGGTGGCAGGATCATGGCTACACCTTC.

This clonotype has at least ten counts. The V call is TRBV14, the J call TRBJ1-2; no reliable D call. Germline V gene lookup returns CDR1 SGHDN and CDR2 FVKESK. V lost 1 base and J lost 3, with 9 bases in between. The CDR3 loop spans 14 amino acids. CDR3 protein: CASSQGRTHYGYTF. The CDR3 bases are TGTGCCAGCAGCCAAGGAAGGACCCACTATGGCTACACCTTC.

J is TRBJ2-7 and V is TRBV6-1, with TRBD1 as a possible D gene (5 bases). The V end was cut by 1 base, the J end by 4 bases, with 14 bases between. This CDR3 contains 15 residues. Germline V gives CDR1 MNHNS, CDR2 SASEGT. The CDR3 region is CASSEDRPAIYEQYF. In DNA form, the CDR3 reads TGTGCCAGCAGTGAAGACAGGCCGGCAATATACGAGCAGTACTTC.

The chain employs TRBV27 and TRBJ1-6, with 7 nucleotides matching TRBD1. Germline loops: CDR1 MNHEY, CDR2 SMNVEV (reference sequence). J lost 7 bases, V lost 6 bases, and 3 bases had no gene match. This CDR3 contains 13 residues. CDR3 protein: CASSRDSNSPLHF. CDR3 sequence (DNA): TGTGCCAGCAGCCGGGACAGCAATTCACCCCTCCACTTT.

This clonotype was recorded many times. This chain links TRBV5-5 with TRBJ2-3; no clear D gene. V gave up 2 bases and J gave up 1 base, with 8 bases separating them. The CDR3 is 14 residues long. Germline-derived CDR1 and CDR2 are SGHKS and YYEKEE (reference sequence). CDR3 sequence: CASSLKPGTDTQYF. CDR3 coding DNA: TGTGCCAGCAGCTTAAAACCGGGCACAGATACGCAGTATTTT.

This clonotype turned up a few times. J is TRBJ2-2 and V is TRBV20-1; TRBD2 agrees at 11 bases. With 0 bases clipped from V and 6 bases from J, the junction kept 6 bases outside the gene matches. Germline CDR1 DFQATT, CDR2 SNEGSKA (reference sequence). The CDR3 covers 16 residues. CDR3 nucleotide sequence: TGCAGTGCTAGAGATCTGACTAGCGGGAAGGCCGGGGAGCTGTTTTTT. This encodes CSARDLTSGKAGELFF.

This clonotype turned up a few times. The J gene is TRBJ2-3, the V gene TRBV19, with TRBD2 identical over 9 bases. J gave up 2 bases and V 3 bases, and 6 bases lay outside the gene matches. The CDR3 runs 16 residues. Germline CDR1 reads LNHDA; CDR2 reads SQIVND (reference sequence). The CDR3 is CASSIESGGTTDTQYF. CDR3 DNA sequence: TGTGCCAGTAGTATTGAAAGCGGGGGGACCACAGATACGCAGTATTTT.

As to this clonotype: The junction does not match germline at one end; this may be a read error. The chain links TRBV19 to TRBJ1-1; D ambiguous. Germline V lookup: CDR1 LNHDA, CDR2 SQIVND (reference sequence). This CDR3 is built from 13 residues. The CDR3 here is CAGSFGGGTEAFF. Here the CDR3 DNA reads TGTGCCGGTAGTTTCGGAGGAGGCACTGAAGCTTTCTTT.

This clonotype appeared a few times. The rearrangement joins TRBV24-1 to TRBJ1-5; 7 positions agree with TRBD1. The CDR3 is 14 residues long. V shed 3 bases and J 4 bases; nucleotides not matched to a gene: 2. Germline V gene lookup returns CDR1 KGHDR and CDR2 SFDVKD. CDR3 nucleotides: TGTGCCACCAGTGATGGGGACAGTAATCAGCCCCAGCATTTT. It specifies CATSDGDSNQPQHF.

In its sample, this clonotype was seen a few times. J is TRBJ2-7 and V is TRBV28; 7 bases match TRBD1. Germline CDR1 MDHEN, CDR2 SYDVKM. J was trimmed by 4 bases and V by 5 bases; bases with no gene match: 8. The CDR3 sequence is 14 residues long. The CDR3 sequence is CASSRTGTEYEQYF. CDR3 nucleotides: TGTGCCAGCAGTCGTACCGGGACAGAATACGAGCAGTACTTC. The full variable domain, rest sourced from reference TRBV28 and TRBJ2-7, is DVKVTQSSRYLVKRTGEKVFLECVQDMDHENMFWYRQDPGLGLRLIYFSYDVKMKEKGDIPEGYSVSREKKERFSLILESASTNQTSMYLCASSRTGTEYEQYFGPGTRLTVT.

As for this clonotype: A much larger clone is a single base away; this may be a read error. The V gene is TRBV4-1, the J gene TRBJ2-2; D is possibly TRBD1 (6 bases). This CDR3 has 15 amino acids. Germline V gene lookup returns CDR1 MGHRA and CDR2 YSYEKL. CDR3 in DNA: TGCGCCAGCAGCCACCGGGACACAATCACCGGGGAGCCGTTTTTT. Its translation is CASSHRDTITGEPFF.

This clonotype was detected a few times. V usage is TRBV19 and J usage is TRBJ2-7, with D unclear. The CDR3 contains 12 residues. V was shortened by 3 bases and J by 2 bases, with 5 bases between the two germline ends. Germline-derived CDR1 and CDR2 are LNHDA and SQIVND (reference sequence). The CDR3 nucleotides read TGTGCCAGTAGTATGAGTGCCTACGAGCAGTACTTC. This translates into CASSMSAYEQYF.